These 25 T cell receptor beta chains share one sample of origin, sequenced in a study of CD8 T cells in ankylosing spondylitis (TCRdb year 2017). General findings and caveats noted by the study authors: Blood from ankylosing spondylitis patients appeared to be characterized by a TCR beta motif composed of about 8 highly homologous amino acid variants.

For these receptors, no antigen is known. The library was generated by 5' RACE. Reads for this sample came from an Illumina HiSeq 2500. TCRdb passed the public sequencing reads through fastp at Q25 and MiXCR, retaining productive beta sequences. Records with the same CDR3 protein are collapsed into one entry carrying the most frequent genes and DNA. In all, the sample holds fewer than 500,000 distinct CDR3 sequences, and approximately 20% of those were seen once. About 16% of the sample rests with the top ten. The sample taken for sequencing was blood, either unsorted or a sorted T cell fraction (not recorded which). These receptors all come from a male donor with ankylosing spondylitis.

The CDR3 sequence is CASSLETGGNTGELFF. DNA of the CDR3: TGTGCCAGCAGCTTGGAGACAGGGGGCAACACCGGGGAGCTGTTTTTT. The chain combines TRBV4-2 with TRBJ2-2; 10 positions match TRBD1. This CDR3 is built from 16 residues. Looked up from germline, CDR1 is LGHNA and CDR2 is YNFKEQ. Trimming removed 5 bases from V and 2 bases from J; junction bases left unmatched: 5.

This rearrangement joins TRBV6-4 to TRBJ2-1; no firm D call. This CDR3 is 14 amino acids long. Trimming left V 0 bases short and J 8 bases short, with 11 bases between. The V gene's germline CDR1 is MRHNA and CDR2 SNTAGT. The CDR3 reads CASSDSWGSYEQFF. Here the CDR3 DNA reads TGTGCCAGCAGTGACTCGTGGGGTAGCTATGAGCAGTTCTTC.

This clonotype was detected a few times. J is TRBJ2-1 and V is TRBV6-5; D call uncertain. V lost 2 bases, J lost 0 bases, and 11 bases lay in between. The CDR3 consists of 16 residues. Germline CDR1 reads MNHEY; CDR2 reads SVGAGI. The CDR3 sequence is CASSYNYLSSYNEQFF. Here the CDR3 DNA reads TGTGCCAGCAGTTACAACTACCTGAGCTCCTACAATGAGCAGTTCTTC.

This clonotype occurred a few times. This chain joins TRBV6-5 and TRBJ1-5; no reliable D call. Germline CDR1 reads MNHEY; CDR2 reads SVGAGI. The CDR3 runs to 12 residues. V was trimmed by 7 bases and J by 13 bases, leaving 17 bases between them. CDR3 DNA: TGTGCCAGCACCGAAACATCGGGTATTCAGCATTTT. Amino acids: CASTETSGIQHF.

J is TRBJ2-3 and V is TRBV18; either TRBD1 or TRBD2 may fit D (5 bases each). The length of the CDR3 is 16 residues. Trimming cost V 6 bases and J 0 bases, with 16 bases left between them. Germline V gene sequence: CDR1 KGHSH, CDR2 LQKENI. Written as DNA, the CDR3 is TGTGCCAGCTCCGTGGTGGGGACGGGAAGCACAGATACGCAGTATTTT. Translating it yields CASSVVGTGSTDTQYF.

The V and J genes are TRBV18 and TRBJ1-1; 7 nucleotides align to TRBD1. V shed 2 bases and J 0 bases; nucleotides not matched to a gene: 6. Per germline, CDR1 KGHSH and CDR2 LQKENI. The CDR3 sequence is 16 residues long. In DNA, the CDR3 is TGTGCCAGCTCACCAATGCAGGGACAGCTGAACACTGAAGCTTTCTTT. Amino acid sequence: CASSPMQGQLNTEAFF.

This clonotype was seen more than once but under ten times. The chain carries TRBV20-1 and TRBJ1-1; the match to TRBD1 covers 11 bases. V gave up 5 bases and J gave up 6 bases; unmatched junction bases: 8. Looked up from germline, CDR1 is DFQATT and CDR2 is SNEGSKA (reference sequence). The CDR3 extends over 14 amino acids. CDR3 nucleotides: TGCAGTGCTCCCGGGACAGGGGGTCCGGCTGAAGCTTTCTTT. Translation gives CSAPGTGGPAEAFF.

The chain joins TRBV5-5 to TRBJ1-5; tentatively, D is TRBD1 (5 bases). Germline V lookup: CDR1 SGHKS, CDR2 YYEKEE (reference sequence). The CDR3 is made up of 14 amino acids. The V and J ends lost 0 bases and 5 bases respectively, with 9 bases between them. The CDR3 loop is CASSLVVRDQPQHF. DNA for the CDR3: TGTGCCAGCAGCTTGGTGGTCAGGGATCAGCCCCAGCATTTT.

This rearrangement joins TRBV20-1 to TRBJ2-7; no reliable D call. With 8 bases removed from V and 5 bases from J, the gap between germline ends came to 16 bases. This CDR3 comprises 12 residues. The germline V gene has CDR1 DFQATT and CDR2 SNEGSKA (reference sequence). The CDR3: CSTIRGRDEQYF. Written as DNA, the CDR3 is TGCAGTACAATACGAGGACGAGACGAGCAGTACTTC.

This rearrangement joins TRBV11-2 to TRBJ2-1, with D possibly being TRBD1 (6 bases). This CDR3 is built from 14 residues. Germline CDR1 SGHAT, CDR2 FQNNGV. The V end was cut by 0 bases, the J end by 4 bases, with 7 bases between. CDR3 nucleotides: TGTGCCAGCAGCTTAGAGGACAGATACAATGAGCAGTTCTTC. It encodes CASSLEDRYNEQFF.

The V and J genes are TRBV7-6 and TRBJ1-5; 7 bases are a match to TRBD1. The CDR3 length is 14 residues. Germline values: CDR1 SGHVS, CDR2 FNYEAQ. Trimming took 5 bases from V and 5 from J; bases not matched to a gene: 6. DNA of the CDR3: TGTGCCAGCAGCCGCGGGACAGATGATCAGCCCCAGCATTTT. Protein: CASSRGTDDQPQHF.

This clonotype was observed at least ten times. CDR3 amino acids: CASSYSGQDLGGYTF. The CDR3 DNA is TGTGCCAGCAGTTACTCTGGGCAGGACCTTGGGGGCTACACCTTC. The chain links TRBV6-5 to TRBJ1-2; D unclear. CDR1 and CDR2 from the germline V gene are MNHEY and SVGAGI. The CDR3 has 15 residues. Trimming cost V 0 bases and J 8 bases, with 16 bases left between them.

The chain is built from TRBV21-1 and TRBJ2-7; the table calls TRBD1, which could not be checked here. TRBV21-1 is reported as a pseudogene. This CDR3 spans 15 amino acids. The CDR3 nucleotides are TGTGCCAGCAGCAAAGCGTCTCAAGGGGCCTACGAGCAGTACTTC. Residues: CASSKASQGAYEQYF.

This clonotype was observed a handful of times. V gene TRBV18 combines with J gene TRBJ1-1; D is undetermined. V lost 1 base to trimming and J lost 2 bases, with 8 bases between them. The CDR3 loop spans 14 amino acids. Germline V gene lookup returns CDR1 KGHSH and CDR2 LQKENI. The CDR3 loop reads CASSPRWGNTEAFF. The DNA for the CDR3 is TGTGCCAGCTCACCACGATGGGGAAACACTGAAGCTTTCTTT.

The genes are TRBV28 and TRBJ1-2; D gene ambiguous. CDR1 and CDR2 from the germline V gene are MDHEN and SYDVKM. The CDR3 length is 13 residues. The ends were cut back, 3 bases at V and 8 bases at J, with 13 bases in the middle. CDR3 loop: CASSFSKRNGYTF. The CDR3, as DNA: TGTGCCAGCAGTTTCAGTAAGAGGAACGGCTACACCTTC.

V gene TRBV7-3 combines with J gene TRBJ2-3, with 10 bases that match TRBD2. Trimming removed 4 bases from V and 0 bases from J; junction bases left unmatched: 4. This CDR3 is built from 16 residues. Germline V gene sequence: CDR1 SGHTA, CDR2 FQGTGA. CDR3 sequence: CASSSGAGGSTDTQYF. The CDR3, as DNA: TGTGCCAGCAGCTCAGGAGCGGGAGGGAGCACAGATACGCAGTATTTT.

This clonotype was observed at least ten times. V and J are TRBV5-1 and TRBJ2-2; D tentatively fits TRBD1 or TRBD2 (5 bases each). The CDR3 is 16 residues long. V lost 3 bases and J 0 bases, leaving 12 bases between the germline ends. Germline lookup yields CDR1 SGHRS and CDR2 YFSETQ. CDR3 sequence: CASSSSGRANTGELFF. As DNA, the CDR3 is TGCGCCAGCAGCTCGTCGGGGCGCGCGAACACCGGGGAGCTGTTTTTT.

This clonotype was seen a handful of times. The chain uses TRBV7-2 and TRBJ2-7; TRBD2 matches 11 bases. The CDR3 sequence is 16 residues long. The germline V gene encodes CDR1 SGHTA and CDR2 FQGNSA. J lost 4 bases, V lost 2 bases, and 7 bases had no gene match. CDR3 sequence: CASSLLLASGGYEQYF. CDR3 DNA: TGTGCCAGCAGCTTACTCCTTGCTAGCGGGGGGTACGAGCAGTACTTC.

This clonotype occurred a few times. The J gene is TRBJ2-7, the V gene TRBV6-1; weak D call: TRBD1 (6 bases). Germline V gene data show CDR1 as MNHNS and CDR2 as SASEGT. Trimming cost V 9 bases and J 0 bases, with 15 bases left between them. There are 14 residues in the CDR3. CDR3: CARPTGISSYEQYF. In DNA form, the CDR3 reads TGTGCCAGACCTACAGGGATCAGCTCCTACGAGCAGTACTTC.

The chain carries TRBV10-3 and TRBJ2-1, with 8 bases aligning to TRBD2. The CDR3 has 15 amino acids. The trim removed 4 bases at V and 1 base at J, leaving 3 bases unmatched. Germline V gene lookup returns CDR1 ENHRY and CDR2 SYGVKD. Written as DNA, the CDR3 is TGTGCCATCAGTGTTAGCGGGGTTTCCTACAATGAGCAGTTCTTC. Amino acids: CAISVSGVSYNEQFF.

Ten or more counts support this clonotype. This sequence joins TRBV5-1 and TRBJ1-1, with D possibly being TRBD1 (5 bases). CDR1 is SGHRS and CDR2 is YFSETQ in the germline V gene. Trimming pared 5 bases from V and 4 bases from J, leaving 15 bases between. The CDR3 consists of 14 residues. The CDR3 loop reads CASRKGSGITEAFF. CDR3 coding DNA: TGCGCCAGCAGGAAGGGCTCAGGGATCACTGAAGCTTTCTTT.

There are a few counts of this clonotype. This rearrangement joins TRBV20-1 to TRBJ2-7; no definite D call. Between the trimmed V and J ends, which lost 0 bases and 0 bases, there was a span of 12 bases. Germline V gives CDR1 DFQATT, CDR2 SNEGSKA (reference sequence). This CDR3 has 15 residues. CDR3 protein: CSARDATRDSYEQYF. DNA for the CDR3: TGCAGTGCTAGAGATGCGACCCGAGACTCCTACGAGCAGTACTTC.

The rearrangement links TRBV5-1 to TRBJ2-5; TRBD1 matches at 10 bases. This CDR3 has 14 residues. V shed 4 bases, J shed 3 bases, and the junction held 3 bases outside the gene matches. From germline, CDR1 is SGHRS and CDR2 YFSETQ. The CDR3 sequence: CASSRGTGEETQYF. The CDR3 DNA sequence: TGCGCCAGCAGCCGGGGGACAGGGGAAGAGACCCAGTACTTC.

The chain couples TRBV5-1 to TRBJ2-7, with 11 positions matching TRBD1. V gave up 5 bases and J gave up 3 bases; unmatched junction bases: 10. The CDR3 loop spans 16 amino acids. Germline V gives CDR1 SGHRS, CDR2 YFSETQ. The chain's CDR3 is CASSFGQGARSYEQYF. The CDR3 DNA is TGCGCCAGCAGTTTTGGACAGGGGGCTAGAAGCTACGAGCAGTACTTC.

This clonotype appeared a few times. The chain combines TRBV5-1 with TRBJ2-4; 9 bases match TRBD2. The germline CDR1 and CDR2 sequences are SGHRS and YFSETQ. The CDR3 loop spans 14 amino acids. V trimming: 4 bases; J trimming: 8 bases; junction bases outside the gene matches: 7. CDR3: CASSPERGADIQYF. In nucleotides, the CDR3 is TGCGCCAGCAGCCCGGAGCGGGGGGCGGACATTCAGTACTTC.